The 2 T cell receptor beta chains presented below share a single source sample, sequenced in a study of blood T cells in healthy people across ages. For the second PCR, which ran for 7 to 11 cycles, a sample-barcoded 5' primer and a J-beta primer mix were used. TCRdb reanalysed the 5' RACE reads using MiXCR and keeps one entry per CDR3 protein. The sample lists 700,000 to 850,000 distinct CDR3 sequences, about 37% occurring once. The sequenced sample was blood. Every receptor here comes from a man between 18 and 29 years old in good health.

This clonotype was observed at least ten times. The chain is built from TRBV7-2 and TRBJ1-5, with D uncertain. The CDR3 is made up of 14 amino acids. The V end was cut by 3 bases, the J end by 1 base, with 7 bases between. Germline CDR1 and CDR2: SGHTA and FQGNSA. The CDR3 bases are TGTGCCAGCAGCTTCCGGGAGAGCAATCAGCCCCAGCATTTT. Its protein product is CASSFRESNQPQHF.

This chain uses TRBV2 with TRBJ2-1, with no clear D. V was pared by 2 bases and J by 1 base, with 6 bases between. CDR3 length: 14 residues. Germline V gene sequence: CDR1 SNHLY, CDR2 FYNNEI. The CDR3 spells CASSESSSYNEQFF. The CDR3 DNA reads TGTGCCAGCAGTGAATCCAGTTCCTACAATGAGCAGTTCTTC. Full variable domain (outside the CDR3, taken from reference TRBV2 and TRBJ2-1): EPEVTQTPSHQVTQMGQEVILRCVPISNHLYFYWYRQILGQKVEFLVSFYNNEISEKSEIFDDQFSVERPDGSNFTLKIRSTKLEDSAMYFCASSESSSYNEQFFGPGTRLTVL.